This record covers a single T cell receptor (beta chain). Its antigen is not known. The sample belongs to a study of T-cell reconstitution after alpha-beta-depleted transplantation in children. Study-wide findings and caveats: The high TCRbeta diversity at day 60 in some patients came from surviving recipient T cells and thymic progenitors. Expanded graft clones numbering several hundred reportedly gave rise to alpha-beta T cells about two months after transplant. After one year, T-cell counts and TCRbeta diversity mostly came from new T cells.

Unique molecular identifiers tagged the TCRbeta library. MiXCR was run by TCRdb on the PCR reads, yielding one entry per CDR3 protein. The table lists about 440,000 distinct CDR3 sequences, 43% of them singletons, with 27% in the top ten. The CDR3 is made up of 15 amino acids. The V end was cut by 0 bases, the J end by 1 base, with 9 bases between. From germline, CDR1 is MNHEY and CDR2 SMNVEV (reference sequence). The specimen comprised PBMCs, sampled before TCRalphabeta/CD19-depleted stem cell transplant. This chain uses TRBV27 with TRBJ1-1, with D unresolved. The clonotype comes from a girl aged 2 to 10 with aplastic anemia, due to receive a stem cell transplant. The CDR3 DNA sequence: TGTGCCAGCAGTTTATCGTGGGGTGGGAACACTGAAGCTTTCTTT. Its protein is CASSLSWGGNTEAFF.